This section outlines one T cell receptor beta chain sequence together with its context. Its antigen is not known. Germline is not matched at one junction end, which may reflect a read error. This sample was taken from a study of cytomegalovirus exposure and HLA in healthy donors. The CDR3 extends over 11 amino acids. In germline, CDR1 is SQVTM, CDR2 ANQGSEA. PCR was performed using 60 Vbeta and 13 Jbeta primers. Assay used: immunoSEQ multiplex PCR; TCRdb lists only in-frame clones, some missing. In the table there are fewer than 90,000 clones, 70% to 90% of which are singletons. Study-level points and caveats: The study put 150 or so TCR beta chains on its list as cytomegalovirus-associated.

This receptor was identified in a human donor in good health. The chain joins TRBV29-1 to TRBJ2-7; D remains ambiguous. The sample was PBMCs. The CDR3 DNA is TGCAGCGTTGAAGATCCCTACGGGCAGTACTTC. Its protein is CSVEDPYGQYF.